This TCR beta chain is from a study of shared clonotypes between healthy human individuals. Study results and caveats: Non-shared clonotypes displayed generation probabilities falling below those of clonotypes present in all four donors. Blood alone was sampled, and tissue repertoires likely differ.

Germline-derived CDR1 and CDR2 are KGHSH and LQKENI. The CDR3 consists of 16 residues. The trim removed 1 base at V and 5 bases at J, leaving 7 bases unmatched. Note on this clone: The target antigen is unknown.

All the donors were Caucasian adults who lived in Nashville, Tennessee. Assay used: immunoSEQ multiplex PCR; TCRdb lists only in-frame clones, some missing. The sample consists of about 1 million clones, about 77% of them appearing once. The chain couples TRBV18 to TRBJ2-1, with 8 bases identical to TRBD2. Sequencing was performed on memory CD4+ T cells sorted from blood. The subset denotes: CD45RA-negative fraction. The sequence was collected from a man younger than 35 in good health. The CDR3 region is CASSPLRVAGNNEQFF. The CDR3 DNA sequence: TGTGCCAGCTCACCACTACGGGTAGCGGGGAACAATGAGCAGTTCTTC.